This record covers a single T cell receptor beta chain. PCR was performed using 60 Vbeta and 13 Jbeta primers. Assay: immunoSEQ multiplex PCR; the TCRdb copy retains only in-frame clones and omits some. The sample yields 150,000 to 200,000 clones, more than 70% seen once. This CDR3 has 16 residues. V shed 0 bases and J 7 bases; nucleotides not matched to a gene: 10. CDR1 is SGHNT and CDR2 is YYREEE in the germline V gene (reference sequence). These data are taken from a study of cytomegalovirus exposure and HLA in healthy donors. Study in general: Unique TCRs numbering around 85 million, obtained from HLA-typed donors, made up an early data release.

The specimen was PBMCs. This chain joins TRBV5-4 and TRBJ2-1; 7 nucleotides match TRBD2. The clonotype originates from a woman between 35 and 50 years old in good health and CMV-seropositive. The CDR3: CASSLVAGAPGNEQFF. In DNA form, the CDR3 reads TGTGCCAGCAGCTTGGTGGCGGGAGCCCCGGGGAATGAGCAGTTCTTC.